The table lists the clone carrying this T cell receptor beta chain with a few counts. The sample comes from a study of blood T cell repertoires in COVID-19. Study overall: Samples came from the United States, Italy and Spain, spanning acute and convalescent COVID-19. The cDNA or gDNA used as material had been derived from T cells, B-cell-depleted T cells, or PBMCs.

Within 2 weeks of study entry, exposed participants had contacted a PCR-confirmed or clinician-diagnosed COVID-19 case. TCRdb's copy holds only in-frame clones and misses some; the assay was immunoSEQ multiplex PCR. Among some 300,000 clones listed, more than 85% were seen once. Germline V gene lookup returns CDR1 LNHDA and CDR2 SQIVND (reference sequence). V was shortened by 4 bases and J by 2 bases, with 18 bases between the two germline ends. The CDR3 is 17 residues long. Sequenced material: PBMCs or T cells enriched from blood (not recorded which). This sequence joins TRBV19 and TRBJ1-5; a weak D match, TRBD1 (6 bases). This TCR was sampled from a woman in her 30s who had been exposed to COVID-19. The CDR3 DNA is TGTGCCAGTAGTAGCGGACAGAACGTGGTTGGCAATCAGCCCCAGCATTTT. It encodes CASSSGQNVVGNQPQHF.